This is a list of T cell receptor beta chains from one sample in a study of Ad26.COV2.S vaccination and SARS-CoV-2 variants. Data came from immunoSEQ multiplex PCR; TCRdb stores just in-frame clones and leaves some out. The sample shows about 380,000 clones, 83% of them seen only once. Sequencing used peripheral blood, obtained in a trial of Ad26.COV2.S vaccine versus placebo. The receptors here all came from a person between 18 and 59 years old who received the Ad26.COV2.S COVID-19 vaccine or a placebo. Both conserved end residues are part of each CDR3. A D gene is named only where the DNA matches it firmly. Size is omitted from some rows. Given values are once, few, many or a class for expanded clones.

j_gene,abundance,v_gene,d_gene,CDR3aa,CDR3nt
TRBJ1-1,NA,TRBV9,TRBD1,CASSRTGHTTEAFF,TGTGCCAGCAGCAGGACAGGGCACACCACTGAAGCTTTCTTT
TRBJ1-3,NA,TRBV24-1,NA,CATSDPRLSGNTIYF,TGTGCCACCAGTGATCCCCGGCTCTCTGGAAACACCATATATTTT
TRBJ2-1,NA,TRBV27,NA,CASSVNLEGWTEQFF,TGTGCCAGCAGCGTAAACCTAGAGGGTTGGACTGAGCAGTTCTTC
TRBJ1-1,NA,TRBV29-1,NA,CSVDTSEAFF,TGCAGCGTTGATACCAGTGAAGCTTTCTTT
TRBJ1-2,few,TRBV7-2,NA,CASSLGSGVGYGYTF,TGTGCCAGCAGCTTAGGGTCCGGGGTCGGCTATGGCTACACCTTC
TRBJ1-1,NA,TRBV6-5,NA,CASTLEANMNTEAFF,TGTGCCAGCACATTGGAGGCGAACATGAACACTGAAGCTTTCTTT
TRBJ1-1,NA,TRBV6-2/TRBV6-3,NA,CASSLFTENTEAFF,TGTGCCAGCAGTCTATTCACAGAGAACACTGAAGCTTTCTTT
TRBJ1-2,NA,TRBV4-2,NA,CASSQELRGQGGYTF,TGTGCCAGCAGCCAAGAACTCCGGGGGCAAGGTGGCTACACCTTC
TRBJ2-1,NA,TRBV5-1,TRBD2,CASSYTTSTIYNEQFF,TGCGCCAGCAGCTATACGACTAGCACTATCTACAATGAGCAGTTCTTC
TRBJ1-4,NA,TRBV5-4,NA,CASSLRDGNEKLFF,TGTGCCAGCAGTCTCCGGGACGGCAATGAAAAACTGTTTTTT
TRBJ2-7,NA,TRBV9,TRBD1,CASSGPSTGGREQYF,TGTGCCAGCAGCGGCCCTTCGACAGGGGGCCGCGAGCAGTACTTC
TRBJ1-2,NA,TRBV5-4,NA,CASSLEGTGGYTF,TGTGCCAGCAGCTTGGAAGGCACTGGGGGCTACACCTTC
TRBJ2-3,once,TRBV29-1,TRBD2,CSVRVSGPTDTQYF,TGCAGCGTGAGGGTTAGCGGGCCCACAGATACGCAGTATTTT
TRBJ2-1,few,TRBV21-1,NA,CASISRGGDNNEQFF,TGTGCCAGCATCTCGAGGGGGGGTGACAACAATGAGCAGTTCTTC
TRBJ2-2,once,TRBV9,NA,CASSVTGSGELFF,TGTGCCAGCAGCGTAACGGGGTCCGGGGAGCTGTTTTTT
TRBJ2-5,NA,TRBV18,NA,CASSRGGGETQYF,TGTGCCAGCTCGAGGGGCGGAGGGGAGACCCAGTACTTC
TRBJ2-3,NA,TRBV5-4,TRBD1,CASSLDRGVTDTQYF,TGTGCCAGCAGCTTGGACAGGGGAGTGACAGATACGCAGTATTTT
TRBJ1-2,NA,TRBV5-1,NA,CASSLAALSANYGYTF,TGCGCCAGCAGCTTGGCCGCACTGTCAGCTAACTATGGCTACACCTTC
TRBJ1-1,once,TRBV2,NA,CAREPGRTHTEAFF,TGTGCCAGGGAACCGGGACGGACCCACACTGAAGCTTTCTTT
TRBJ2-4,NA,TRBV27,NA,CASSLTRGEVAKNIQYF,TGTGCCAGCAGTCTTACGAGGGGAGAGGTGGCCAAAAACATTCAGTACTTC
TRBJ1-2,NA,TRBV4-1,NA,CASSQEYAGGYTF,TGCGCCAGCAGCCAAGAGTATGCAGGAGGCTACACCTTC
TRBJ2-7,NA,TRBV7-9,NA,CASSLGWAGPYEQYF,TGTGCCAGCAGCTTAGGGTGGGCAGGGCCCTACGAGCAGTACTTC
TRBJ1-6,NA,TRBV18,NA,CASSPPARGEGSPLHF,TGTGCCAGCTCACCACCGGCCAGGGGAGAGGGATCACCCCTCCACTTT
TRBJ1-1,NA,TRBV7-8,NA,CASSLMGNTEAFF,TGTGCCAGCAGCTTAATGGGGAACACTGAAGCTTTCTTT
TRBJ1-2,NA,TRBV7-8,NA,CASSLARYRGARDGYTF,TGTGCCAGCAGCTTAGCGCGTTATCGGGGGGCCCGGGATGGCTACACCTTC
TRBJ1-2,NA,TRBV5-1,NA,CASSLVVSDPYGYTF,TGCGCCAGCAGCTTGGTGGTTTCCGACCCCTATGGCTACACCTTC
TRBJ2-1,NA,TRBV24-1,NA,CATSDVVGTEQFF,TGTGCCACCAGTGATGTTGTAGGGACAGAGCAGTTCTTC
TRBJ1-4,NA,TRBV11-2,NA,CASSSPPGTLATNEKLFF,TGTGCCAGCAGCTCACCCCCGGGGACCCTCGCAACTAATGAAAAACTGTTTTTT
TRBJ2-1,NA,TRBV27,NA,CASSLSFGLTHNEQFF,TGTGCCAGCAGTTTATCGTTCGGACTAACTCACAATGAGCAGTTCTTC
TRBJ2-1,NA,TRBV5-1,TRBD2,CASSLGTSGLNEQFF,TGCGCCAGCAGCTTGGGGACTAGCGGGCTCAATGAGCAGTTCTTC
TRBJ1-1,NA,TRBV6-2/TRBV6-3,NA,CASSLDYGAEAFF,TGTGCCAGCAGTTTAGATTACGGGGCTGAAGCTTTCTTT
TRBJ2-7,NA,TRBV19,TRBD1,CASRRWGQGAEEQYF,TGTGCCAGTAGGAGGTGGGGACAGGGGGCAGAAGAGCAGTACTTC
TRBJ2-1,NA,TRBV5-6,NA,CASSWQGLNEQFF,TGTGCCAGCAGCTGGCAAGGGCTCAATGAGCAGTTCTTC
TRBJ2-1,NA,TRBV24-1,TRBD2,CATSDLLAGEAAEQFF,TGTGCCACCAGTGACCTTCTAGCGGGAGAAGCGGCTGAGCAGTTCTTC
TRBJ1-4,NA,TRBV29-1,NA,CSVEGPFNEKLFF,TGCAGCGTTGAAGGCCCGTTTAATGAAAAACTGTTTTTT
TRBJ1-2,NA,TRBV6-5,TRBD1,CASSYHGGTGSYGYTF,TGTGCCAGCAGTTACCATGGGGGGACAGGGTCCTATGGCTACACCTTC
TRBJ1-2,NA,TRBV9,NA,CASSVVGSGNGYTF,TGTGCCAGCAGCGTAGTCGGGTCAGGGAATGGCTACACCTTC
TRBJ2-1,NA,TRBV5-1,NA,CASAWGAGPNEQFF,TGCGCCAGCGCCTGGGGGGCTGGGCCCAATGAGCAGTTCTTC
TRBJ2-1,NA,TRBV5-6,NA,CASSSWGEQFF,TGTGCCAGCAGCTCGTGGGGTGAGCAGTTCTTC
TRBJ1-1,NA,TRBV28,TRBD1,CASSLTGTGGAEAFF,TGTGCCAGCTCTTTGACCGGGACAGGGGGCGCTGAAGCTTTCTTT
TRBJ2-1,NA,TRBV24-1,NA,CATSDSSDHYNEQFF,TGTGCCACCAGTGATTCTAGCGACCACTACAATGAGCAGTTCTTC
TRBJ2-3,NA,TRBV5-1,TRBD1,CASSFGTGVTDTQYF,TGCGCCAGCAGCTTCGGGACAGGGGTCACAGATACGCAGTATTTT
TRBJ2-4,NA,TRBV7-2,NA,CASSLALWGQLGGNIQYF,TGTGCCAGCAGCTTAGCGCTCTGGGGGCAGCTTGGGGGAAACATTCAGTACTTC
TRBJ2-3,NA,TRBV18,TRBD2,CASSPTGGSDTQYF,TGTGCCAGCTCACCGACGGGGGGGTCAGATACGCAGTATTTT
TRBJ1-1,NA,TRBV6-1,NA,CASSELRGGNTEAFF,TGTGCCAGCAGTGAATTACGGGGAGGGAACACTGAAGCTTTCTTT
TRBJ1-2,NA,TRBV5-1,TRBD1,CASSSGQGLPNYGYTF,TGCGCCAGCAGCTCGGGACAGGGACTTCCTAACTATGGCTACACCTTC
TRBJ2-1,NA,TRBV30,TRBD2,CAWSKGLAGNEQFF,TGTGCCTGGAGTAAGGGACTAGCCGGGAATGAGCAGTTCTTC
TRBJ2-2,NA,TRBV6-5,TRBD2,CASRGLAGAGELFF,TGTGCCAGCAGGGGACTAGCGGGAGCCGGGGAGCTGTTTTTT
TRBJ1-5,NA,TRBV18,NA,CASSQDISGGQPQHF,TGTGCCAGCTCACAAGACATCTCCGGGGGGCAGCCCCAGCATTTT
TRBJ2-7,NA,TRBV3-1/TRBV3-2,NA,CASSLRGGLYEQYF,TGTGCCAGCAGCCTTCGTGGAGGGTTGTACGAGCAGTACTTC
TRBJ2-7,NA,TRBV4-2,TRBD2,CASSQLQTSGDYEQYF,TGTGCCAGCAGCCAGCTCCAGACTAGCGGGGATTACGAGCAGTACTTC